These T cell receptor beta chains were read from a single sample in a study of cytomegalovirus exposure and HLA in healthy donors. Here immunoSEQ multiplex PCR was the method, and the copy in TCRdb shows in-frame clones only, minus some. This table holds approximately 150,000 clones, 84% found once. The specimen sequenced was PBMCs. The receptors come from a man aged 25-45 years in good health and CMV-seropositive. The CDR3 runs from the conserved cysteine through the conserved F or W. D genes are given only for firm matches. Size values are once, few and many counts, or a class for expanded clones, and some rows have none.

TRBV9	-	-	TRBJ2-5	TGTGCCAGCAGCCCACGGGACACCTACCAAGAGACCCAGTACTTC	CASSPRDTYQETQYF
TRBV7-9	many	-	TRBJ1-6	TGTGCCAGCAGCTTGGGGGGTCTACAATCACCCCTCCACTTT	CASSLGGLQSPLHF
TRBV28	once	-	TRBJ1-1	TGTGCCAGCAGTCAGTCGCTTTGGTCTTTCTTT	CASSQSLWSFF
TRBV7-2	-	TRBD2	TRBJ2-7	TGTGCCAGCAGCTTAGTAGGGACTAGCGGGAGCAGCGAGCAGTACTTC	CASSLVGTSGSSEQYF
TRBV30	-	TRBD2	TRBJ2-1	TGTGCCTGGACGGCTAGCGGGCACAATGAGCAGTTCTTC	CAWTASGHNEQFF
TRBV15	-	-	TRBJ2-1	TGTGCCACCAGCAGAGATTGGGAGACCTACAATGAGCAGTTCTTC	CATSRDWETYNEQFF
TRBV2	-	-	TRBJ2-1	TGTGCCAGCAAGTCTCGCGGGTGGCTGAACAATGAGCAGTTCTTC	CASKSRGWLNNEQFF
TRBV30	-	TRBD1	TRBJ1-5	TGTGCCTGGACAAACGGGGCAGGGGGTCAGCCCCAGCATTTT	CAWTNGAGGQPQHF
TRBV5-1	-	TRBD1	TRBJ2-7	TGCGCCAGCAGCTTGACAGGGGGCAACGAGCAGTACTTC	CASSLTGGNEQYF
TRBV6-6	-	TRBD1	TRBJ1-4	TGTGCCAGCATCAACAGGGGTTCAACTAATGAAAAACTGTTTTTT	CASINRGSTNEKLFF
TRBV29-1	-	TRBD2	TRBJ2-1	TGCAGCGTTAGCGGGAGAGGCTCCTACAATGAGCAGTTCTTC	CSVSGRGSYNEQFF
TRBV10-3	-	TRBD1	TRBJ1-1	TGTGCCATCGGGAAGGAGACAGGGGGCACTGAAGCTTTCTTT	CAIGKETGGTEAFF
TRBV29-1	-	-	TRBJ2-5	TGCAGCGTTGAAAACCCGGGCCAAGAGACCCAGTACTTC	CSVENPGQETQYF
TRBV7-2	-	-	TRBJ2-7	TGTGCCAGCAGCTTATGGGGGGACGAGCAGTACTTC	CASSLWGDEQYF
TRBV28	-	-	TRBJ2-7	TGTGCCAGCAGTTTTCTGGGCATTACCTACGAGCAGTACTTC	CASSFLGITYEQYF
TRBV6-1	-	-	TRBJ1-2	TGTGCCAGCAGTGCCCGGGCCGGGGAGCGTGGCTACACCTTC	CASSARAGERGYTF
TRBV27	-	TRBD2	TRBJ2-7	TGTGCCAGCAGTCCTATCAGGGAGGGACCGGTATCCTACGAGCAGTACTTC	CASSPIREGPVSYEQYF
TRBV28	-	-	TRBJ2-3	TGTGCCAGCAGTTTACCACAGGGGCGGGGTACAGATACGCAGTATTTT	CASSLPQGRGTDTQYF
TRBV6-4	-	-	TRBJ1-2	TGTGCCAGCAGCGACCGCGGGGGCTATGGCTACACCTTC	CASSDRGGYGYTF
TRBV18	few	-	TRBJ2-2	TGTGCCAGCTCACCACCCTCCACCGGGGAGCTGTTTTTT	CASSPPSTGELFF
TRBV9	-	-	TRBJ2-2	TGTGCCAGCAGCTACGTAGCTCCCGGGGAGCTGTTTTTT	CASSYVAPGELFF
TRBV7-9	-	TRBD1	TRBJ2-5	TGTGCCAGCAGCAAAATACAGGGGGCGGGGGAGACCCAGTACTTC	CASSKIQGAGETQYF
TRBV28	few	-	TRBJ1-5	TGTGCCAGCAGTACGGAGATACAGCCCCAGCATTTT	CASSTEIQPQHF
TRBV29-1	-	-	TRBJ1-1	TGCAGCGTTGAAGATGTACAGGGGAACACTGAAGCTTTCTTT	CSVEDVQGNTEAFF
TRBV4-3	-	TRBD1	TRBJ1-2	TGCGCCAGCAGCCAAGTGGGTCAGGGGGAGATCTATGGCTACACCTTC	CASSQVGQGEIYGYTF
TRBV28	-	TRBD1	TRBJ1-4	TGTGCCAGCAGTTCCGGACAGGGGCAAACAACTAATGAAAAACTGTTTTTT	CASSSGQGQTTNEKLFF
TRBV25-1	few	TRBD1	TRBJ2-7	TGTGCCAGCAGTCCCCGGACAGGGGCTTTTGAGCAGTACTTC	CASSPRTGAFEQYF
TRBV7-3	-	-	TRBJ2-3	TGTGCCAGCAGCATTTTAGTTGGCACAGATACGCAGTATTTT	CASSILVGTDTQYF
TRBV4-3	-	TRBD2	TRBJ2-1	TGCGCCAGCAGCCCCCAGAGCGGGGCCGCCTACAATGAGCAGTTCTTC	CASSPQSGAAYNEQFF
TRBV5-4	-	-	TRBJ2-7	TGTGCCAGCAGCTTGGAGCAGGGATCCTACGAGCAGTACTTC	CASSLEQGSYEQYF
TRBV6-6	-	-	TRBJ1-2	TGTGCCAGCAGTCCCTTGGGCCGAACCTTTTATGGCTACACCTTC	CASSPLGRTFYGYTF
TRBV28	once	-	TRBJ1-2	TGTGCCAGCACTGAACGACGGGGGGGTGATGGCTACACCTTC	CASTERRGGDGYTF
TRBV5-6	once	-	TRBJ2-7	TGTGCCAGCAGCTTGACAGGATACTACGAGCAGTACTTC	CASSLTGYYEQYF
TRBV7-8	many	TRBD1	TRBJ2-5	TGTGCCAGCAGCCGCCACCTTTTGACAGGGAACTTTCGAGAGACCCAGTACTTC	CASSRHLLTGNFRETQYF
TRBV7-4	-	-	TRBJ1-6	TGTGCCAGCAGTAGACAGAGCTCCTATAATTCACCCCTCCACTTT	CASSRQSSYNSPLHF
TRBV5-6	few	-	TRBJ2-1	TGTGCCAGCAGTTATAGTTACAATGAGCAGTTCTTC	CASSYSYNEQFF
TRBV11-3	few	-	TRBJ2-7	TGTGCCAGCAGCTTAAGGGAGAACTCCGAGCAGTACTTC	CASSLRENSEQYF
TRBV7-3	-	TRBD2	TRBJ2-1	TGTGCCAGCGGCGAGGGAGCGGGATCCTACAATGAGCAGTTCTTC	CASGEGAGSYNEQFF
TRBV4-3	-	-	TRBJ2-1	TGCGCCAGCAGCCAAGAACCTGTCGCAGGCACCAATGAGCAGTTCTTC	CASSQEPVAGTNEQFF
TRBV6-5	-	TRBD1	TRBJ1-3	TGTGCCAGCAGTTGGACAGGCTCTGGAAACACCATATATTTT	CASSWTGSGNTIYF
TRBV19	-	TRBD2	TRBJ2-5	TGTGCCAGTAGTATGGGGACTAGCGGGAGAGAAGAGACCCAGTACTTC	CASSMGTSGREETQYF